A selection of T cell receptor beta chains follows, all from one sample in a study of radiotherapy plus CTLA-4 blockade in lung cancer. Only in-frame clones appear in the TCRdb table, and some are missing; sequencing was by immunoSEQ multiplex PCR. The sample has fewer than 65,000 clones, 70% to 80% seen once. Sequencing was performed on peripheral blood, taken from a patient treated with radiotherapy plus ipilimumab. The receptors were gathered from a human donor with non-small cell lung cancer who had a complete response to radiotherapy plus ipilimumab. Both conserved end residues are part of each CDR3. The D gene is left open where the match is weak. A row's size may be missing; if present it is once, few, many or a size class.

d_gene	v_gene	abundance	j_gene	CDR3nt	CDR3aa
.	TRBV6-1	.	TRBJ1-2	TGTGCCAGCAGATTTCAGGGGAGCTATGGCTACACCTTC	CASRFQGSYGYTF
TRBD2	TRBV4-3	.	TRBJ2-3	TGCGCCAGCAGCCAAGCCCCATCTAGCGGGGGGGGAGCAGATACGCAGTATTTT	CASSQAPSSGGGADTQYF
.	TRBV5-4	.	TRBJ2-1	TGTGCCAGCAGCTTGTCAGGGGCCCAATACAATGAGCAGTTCTTC	CASSLSGAQYNEQFF
TRBD2	TRBV5-1	.	TRBJ2-5	TGCGCCAGCAGCGTGCAGGGACTAGCGGTACAAGAGACCCAGTACTTC	CASSVQGLAVQETQYF
.	TRBV5-1	.	TRBJ1-3	TGCGCCAGCAGCTCACCCACCCAGGGCGGAAACACCATATATTTT	CASSSPTQGGNTIYF
.	TRBV9	.	TRBJ1-1	TGTGCCAGCAGCGTAGGGCCGGGACTCGAAGCTTTCTTT	CASSVGPGLEAFF
.	TRBV5-4	.	TRBJ2-5	TGTGCCAGCAGCTTGGAGGGCGGGGGCCTCCAAGAGACCCAGTACTTC	CASSLEGGGLQETQYF
TRBD1	TRBV9	once	TRBJ1-2	TGTGCCAGCACCCCCCTCTCTACAGGGGGCTACTATGGCTACACCTTC	CASTPLSTGGYYGYTF
.	TRBV27	.	TRBJ1-4	TGTGCCAGCAGTTTTCCAGGATCAAATGAAAAACTGTTTTTT	CASSFPGSNEKLFF
TRBD1	TRBV6-1	large	TRBJ1-3	TGTGCCAGCGGTGGACAGGCGGTGGGAAACACCATATATTTT	CASGGQAVGNTIYF
.	TRBV7-2	.	TRBJ2-3	TGTGCCAGCACCTCTGCCGGGACAACGTATAGGGATACGCAGTATTTT	CASTSAGTTYRDTQYF
TRBD2	TRBV10-3	.	TRBJ2-2	TGTGCCATCAGTGAGAGTCATGGCGGGAGGAGCACCGGGGAGCTGTTTTTT	CAISESHGGRSTGELFF
TRBD1	TRBV27	.	TRBJ1-2	TGTGCCAGCAGTTCCGTAGTCAGGGGGGGCTACACCTTC	CASSSVVRGGYTF
.	TRBV29-1	.	TRBJ2-3	TGCAGCGTTGACTCGGGCACAGATACGCAGTATTTT	CSVDSGTDTQYF
.	TRBV10-3	.	TRBJ1-1	TGTGCCATCAGTGAGACCCCGCTCCGGGGGAACACTGAAGCTTTCTTT	CAISETPLRGNTEAFF
TRBD1	TRBV5-4	.	TRBJ1-1	TGTGCCAGCAGCACTGCAGGGACAGGGGGCTTAGAAGCTTTCTTT	CASSTAGTGGLEAFF
.	TRBV5-1	few	TRBJ1-1	TGCGCCAGCAGCGACCGACAGACGAACACTGAAGCTTTCTTT	CASSDRQTNTEAFF
.	TRBV5-6	.	TRBJ1-4	TGTGCCAGCAGCTTGATGCAGGGTGGTGAAAAACTGTTTTTT	CASSLMQGGEKLFF
TRBD1	TRBV7-7	.	TRBJ2-5	TGTGCTAGCAGCTTAGCGATGGGACAGGCTCCCCCGCAGTACTTC	CASSLAMGQAPPQYF
TRBD1	TRBV18	.	TRBJ1-2	TGTGCCAGCTCACGGGACAGGAGAAACTATGGCTACACCTTC	CASSRDRRNYGYTF
.	TRBV7-8	.	TRBJ1-5	TGTGCCAGCAGCTCCGCCCCCGCAGGATATAATCAGCCCCAGCATTTT	CASSSAPAGYNQPQHF
TRBD1	TRBV5-1	.	TRBJ2-7	TGCGCCAGCAGCTTGGAGGGGGCAGTGCGTGAGCAGTACTTC	CASSLEGAVREQYF
TRBD2	TRBV10-1	.	TRBJ2-2	TGCGCCAGCAGTGAGCAGACTAGCGGGAGGGCTTCCGGGGAGCTGTTTTTT	CASSEQTSGRASGELFF
.	TRBV11-2	.	TRBJ1-2	TGTGCCAGCAGCCATCTAACGGGAAACTATGGCTACACCTTC	CASSHLTGNYGYTF
TRBD1	TRBV5-4	.	TRBJ1-2	TGTGCCAGCAGCGCCCTGGGGGACAGGGATCGGTATGGCTACACCTTC	CASSALGDRDRYGYTF
.	TRBV25-1	.	TRBJ1-4	TGTGCCAGCAGTGCCACAAGGGAGGATGAAAAACTGTTTTTT	CASSATREDEKLFF
.	TRBV9	once	TRBJ1-2	TGTGCCAGCAGCGTCTACGACAGCAAGAGTTATGGCTACACCTTC	CASSVYDSKSYGYTF
.	TRBV9	.	TRBJ1-1	TGTGCCAGCACGGGAGAGGGAGGTGAAGCTTTCTTT	CASTGEGGEAFF
.	TRBV5-5	.	TRBJ1-4	TGTGCCAGCAGCTTTACTATTACAGGTGGGGGCGAAAAACTGTTTTTT	CASSFTITGGGEKLFF
.	TRBV7-2	.	TRBJ1-1	TGTGCCAGCAGCTTCGGGACACTCATGAACACTGAAGCTTTCTTT	CASSFGTLMNTEAFF
.	TRBV29-1	.	TRBJ2-5	TGCAGCGGCGCTGTGCTGTTTGAGACCCAGTACTTC	CSGAVLFETQYF
.	TRBV7-9	.	TRBJ2-1	TGTGCCAGCAGCTCCCCGATGAGCGAAGGCTACAATGAGCAGTTCTTC	CASSSPMSEGYNEQFF
.	TRBV6-5	.	TRBJ1-5	TGTGCCAGCAGTTTCCGGGGGGACCGAAGCAATCAGCCCCAGCATTTT	CASSFRGDRSNQPQHF
.	TRBV29-1	.	TRBJ1-5	TGCAGCGTTATGGGGGGCGCGGGGGGTCAGCCCCAGCATTTT	CSVMGGAGGQPQHF